This paragraph covers one TCR beta chain sequence. No antigen is known for it. This sample stems from a study of shared clonotypes between healthy human individuals. Across the whole study: The composition of the donors was two women and three men aged 18 to 49.

Positively selected for CCR7, the CD45RO-negative cells used as naive CD8 cells excluded terminally differentiated effector memory CD45RA+ cells. This table comes from immunoSEQ multiplex PCR, and its TCRdb copy is limited to in-frame clones, with some not included. The data hold over 2,000,000 clones, with around 95% observed a single time. Regarding the study as a whole: Relative to clonotypes present in all four donors, those not shared had lower generation probabilities.

The sample comprised naive CD8+ T cells from PBMCs. The receptor was derived from a young man in good health. Some clones in this sample may be carry-over from other donors' samples.

The chain's CDR3 is CAAWAFLTDTQYF. The CDR3 DNA sequence: TGTGCCGCGTGGGCTTTCCTCACAGATACGCAGTATTTT. V usage is TRBV7-9 and J usage is TRBJ2-3; D is uncertain. Looked up from germline, CDR1 is SEHNR and CDR2 is FQNEAQ (reference sequence). This CDR3 has 13 residues. Trimming removed 11 bases from V and 2 bases from J, with 14 bases in between.